This is a list of T cell receptor beta chains from one sample in a study of T cell responses to AZD1222 COVID-19 vaccine. The assay was immunoSEQ multiplex PCR, and TCRdb's table has in-frame clones only and misses some. This sample has approximately 93,000 clones, with approximately 91% found just once. This material consisted of peripheral blood, taken 28 days after the second AZD1222 dose. These receptors were obtained from an adult who received the AZD1222 COVID-19 vaccine. Both conserved end residues are part of each CDR3. A D gene is named only where the DNA matches it firmly.

v_gene: TRBV19; d_gene: -; j_gene: TRBJ1-1; CDR3aa: CASSIKVNRANTEAFF
v_gene: TRBV7-9; d_gene: TRBD1; j_gene: TRBJ2-2; CDR3aa: CASTHWTGFNTGELFF
v_gene: TRBV13; d_gene: -; j_gene: TRBJ1-5; CDR3aa: CASSLGLGSNQPQHF
v_gene: TRBV3-1/TRBV3-2; d_gene: TRBD1; j_gene: TRBJ1-3; CDR3aa: CASSPDRGFPSGNTIYF
v_gene: TRBV7-8; d_gene: -; j_gene: TRBJ1-1; CDR3aa: CASRSQGNTEAFF
v_gene: TRBV7-2; d_gene: -; j_gene: TRBJ1-4; CDR3aa: CASSPSAGATNEKLFF
v_gene: TRBV28; d_gene: -; j_gene: TRBJ1-2; CDR3aa: CASSLFVGYGYTF
v_gene: TRBV29-1; d_gene: -; j_gene: TRBJ1-2; CDR3aa: CSTRDNDYGYTF
v_gene: TRBV20-1; d_gene: -; j_gene: TRBJ1-3; CDR3aa: CSAAPGNTIYF
v_gene: TRBV5-5; d_gene: TRBD2; j_gene: TRBJ2-3; CDR3aa: CASNPSGGRDTQYF
v_gene: TRBV18; d_gene: -; j_gene: TRBJ2-2; CDR3aa: CASSQGVQNTGELFF
v_gene: TRBV7-8; d_gene: -; j_gene: TRBJ1-1; CDR3aa: CASSLVGGGAGAFF
v_gene: TRBV13; d_gene: -; j_gene: TRBJ2-2; CDR3aa: CASSDRDTFNGELFF
v_gene: TRBV11-1; d_gene: -; j_gene: TRBJ1-6; CDR3aa: CASSWVTGSYNSPLHF
v_gene: TRBV10-1; d_gene: -; j_gene: TRBJ1-6; CDR3aa: CASSESTSSPLHF
v_gene: TRBV7-9; d_gene: -; j_gene: TRBJ1-2; CDR3aa: CASSLGVPGSNYGYTF